A selection of T cell receptor beta chains follows, all from one sample in a study of metastatic and nonmetastatic thyroid tumors. TCRdb re-analyzed the PCR reads through MiXCR. The sample shows about 47,000 clones, more than 20% of them seen only once. Sequences were obtained from blood. These receptors were obtained from a male donor with papillary thyroid cancer or a benign thyroid nodule (not recorded which). Some clones in this sample may be carry-over from other donors' samples. Each CDR3 is given with its conserved first and last residue. Fields, in order: clone size, D gene, V gene, J gene, CDR3 protein, CDR3 DNA. D genes are given only for firm matches. Clone size, where shown, is once, few, many, or a class for clones that have expanded.

abundance: many
d_gene: TRBD1
v_gene: TRBV28
j_gene: TRBJ2-5
CDR3aa: CASSLVGQGETQYF
CDR3nt: TGTGCCAGCAGTTTGGTTGGACAGGGGGAGACCCAGTACTTC

abundance: many
d_gene: -
v_gene: TRBV2
j_gene: TRBJ1-5
CDR3aa: CASSWSWEPQHF
CDR3nt: TGTGCTAGCAGTTGGTCCTGGGAGCCCCAGCATTTT

abundance: many
d_gene: TRBD2
v_gene: TRBV12-3/TRBV12-4
j_gene: TRBJ2-2
CDR3aa: CASRPEGLAGVYGELFF
CDR3nt: TGTGCCAGCAGACCCGAGGGACTAGCGGGAGTTTACGGGGAGCTGTTTTTT

abundance: few
d_gene: -
v_gene: TRBV6-1
j_gene: TRBJ1-5
CDR3aa: CASRPWGVGSNQPQHF
CDR3nt: TGTGCCAGCAGGCCCTGGGGGGTAGGAAGCAATCAGCCCCAGCATTTT

abundance: few
d_gene: TRBD1
v_gene: TRBV28
j_gene: TRBJ2-7
CDR3aa: CASKRDSLTYEQYF
CDR3nt: TGTGCCAGCAAACGGGACAGTTTAACCTACGAGCAGTACTTC

abundance: -
d_gene: -
v_gene: TRBV12-3/TRBV12-4
j_gene: TRBJ1-5
CDR3aa: CASSLDMGNQPQHF
CDR3nt: TGTGCCAGCAGTCTGGACATGGGCAATCAGCCCCAGCATTTT

abundance: many
d_gene: -
v_gene: TRBV11-1
j_gene: TRBJ2-5
CDR3aa: CASSLAQLLASGYQETQYF
CDR3nt: TGTGCCAGCAGCTTAGCTCAACTCCTCGCCAGTGGGTACCAAGAGACCCAGTACTTC

abundance: few
d_gene: -
v_gene: TRBV2
j_gene: TRBJ2-2
CDR3aa: CASSRRELNTGELFF
CDR3nt: TGTGCCAGCAGTCGCAGGGAACTGAACACCGGGGAGCTGTTTTTT

abundance: -
d_gene: TRBD2
v_gene: TRBV6-1
j_gene: TRBJ2-5
CDR3aa: CASRGVRVAGEETQYF
CDR3nt: TGTGCCAGCAGGGGGGTGAGGGTAGCGGGAGAGGAGACCCAGTACTTC

abundance: few
d_gene: -
v_gene: TRBV2
j_gene: TRBJ2-2
CDR3aa: CASSEGQGLSGELFF
CDR3nt: TGTGCCAGCAGCGAGGGGCAGGGTTTGTCCGGGGAGCTGTTTTTT

abundance: many
d_gene: TRBD1
v_gene: TRBV5-1
j_gene: TRBJ2-7
CDR3aa: CASSAGQASYEQYF
CDR3nt: TGCGCCAGCAGCGCCGGACAGGCGTCCTACGAGCAGTACTTC

abundance: few
d_gene: TRBD1
v_gene: TRBV2
j_gene: TRBJ1-1
CDR3aa: CASSERLDREIVAFF
CDR3nt: TGTGCCAGCAGTGAAAGGTTGGACAGGGAGATCGTAGCTTTCTTT

abundance: -
d_gene: TRBD2
v_gene: TRBV4-1
j_gene: TRBJ2-7
CDR3aa: CASSQDTAGGYEQYF
CDR3nt: TGCGCCAGCAGCCAAGATACAGCGGGAGGCTACGAGCAGTACTTC

abundance: few
d_gene: -
v_gene: TRBV25-1
j_gene: TRBJ2-2
CDR3aa: CASSEQAGATNTGELFF
CDR3nt: TGTGCCAGCAGTGAACAGGCAGGGGCCACGAACACCGGGGAGCTGTTTTTT